This T cell receptor (beta chain) was found in a study of chemoradiotherapy in HPV16-positive cancers. Looking at the study overall: Candidate HPV-specific clones and shared TCR motifs came from a couple of HPV16-positive patients.

The CDR3 totals 14 residues. Deletions cut 5 bases from V and 4 bases from J, with 15 bases between. Germline CDR1 MNHEY, CDR2 SMNVEV (reference sequence). Study-wide results and limits: Better recurrence-free survival went with HPV-responsive T-cell expansion in HPV16-positive patients. Candidate HPV-specific clones and E7-related TCR motifs grew in tumor during treatment. Functional assays defining HPV-specific T cells used only a couple of HPV16-positive patients.

This clone was counted a single time. Its antigen is unidentified. The protocol was immunoSEQ multiplex PCR, while the TCRdb copy is restricted to in-frame clones and leaves out a portion. The profile shows about 7,000 clones, roughly 90% of them singletons. The material sequenced was tumor tissue, taken from a patient who underwent chemoradiotherapy. This chain connects TRBV27 to TRBJ2-7, with D perhaps matching TRBD2 (5 bases). The TCR originated in a human donor with HPV-associated anogenital cancer. The CDR3 is CASSRAERRYEQYF. In DNA, the CDR3 is TGTGCCAGCAGTAGAGCGGAGAGACGATACGAGCAGTACTTC.